This T cell receptor (beta chain) was captured in a study of cytomegalovirus exposure and HLA in healthy donors. V lost 6 bases to trimming and J lost 3 bases, with 12 bases between them. In germline, CDR1 is SGHNT, CDR2 YENEEA. This CDR3 region has 13 residues. Whole-study results and caveats: An analysis done earlier found most TCR beta V segments productive about 90% or about 30% of the time.

For this clone: The antigen is not known.

A multiplex PCR was run with 60 Vbeta primers and 13 Jbeta primers. Sequencing was performed with immunoSEQ multiplex PCR; in TCRdb, only in-frame clones are kept and a portion is missing. The table lists roughly 80,000 clones, about 68% of them singletons, with 6.5% to 7.5% in the top ten. V usage is TRBV11-3 and J usage is TRBJ2-7; D not resolved. The sequenced sample was PBMCs. This clonotype was obtained from a woman between 45 and 60 years old in good health and CMV-seropositive. CDR3 DNA sequence: TGTGCCAGCAGTTACGGGTCTAACTACGAGCAGTACTTC. Translated: CASSYGSNYEQYF.